Listed here are 18 T cell receptor beta chains from one sample, sequenced in a study of patients and donors after allogeneic stem cell transplantation. MiXCR, run by TCRdb on the RT-PCR reads, gives a single entry per CDR3 protein. This table has around 150,000 distinct CDR3 sequences, approximately 31% appearing once. What was sequenced was blood, either unsorted or a sorted T cell fraction (not recorded which). The source is a human donor who was either an allogeneic HSCT recipient or a stem cell or donor lymphocyte infusion donor (not recorded which). It is not recorded whose cells these are; they may come from a transplant donor.

The V gene is TRBV7-9, the J gene TRBJ1-6; 7 nucleotides agree with TRBD1. Trimming cost V 5 bases and J 5 bases; bases outside gene matches: 3. The germline V gene has CDR1 SEHNR and CDR2 FQNEAQ (reference sequence). CDR3 length equals 14 residues. In nucleotides, the CDR3 is TGTGCCAGCAGCGCGGGACAGCATAATTCACCCCTCCACTTT. Its protein product is CASSAGQHNSPLHF.

The rearrangement uses TRBV28 and TRBJ2-2, with 8 bases that match TRBD1. The J segment lost 8 bases and the V segment lost 4 bases, leaving 9 bases of the junction unmatched. In germline, CDR1 is MDHEN, CDR2 SYDVKM. CDR3 length equals 15 residues. The CDR3 DNA reads as TGTGCCAGCAGTTCCAGTCAGGGGGCGGCAGGGGAGCTGTTTTTT. It specifies CASSSSQGAAGELFF.

This clonotype was seen a handful of times. The gene calls are TRBV7-2 and TRBJ1-5; D gene ambiguous. CDR3 length: 16 residues. V was cut by 1 base and J by 5 bases, with 15 bases left in between. CDR1 and CDR2 (germline): SGHTA, FQGNSA. The DNA of the CDR3 is TGTGCCAGCAGCTTAGGACGGGGAATTATGGATCAGCCCCAGCATTTT. Protein sequence: CASSLGRGIMDQPQHF.

This clonotype was seen a handful of times. V usage is TRBV7-6 and J usage is TRBJ1-6; 7 bases are shared with TRBD1. Germline V lookup: CDR1 SGHVS, CDR2 FNYEAQ. The J segment lost 10 bases and the V segment lost 5 bases, leaving 8 bases of the junction unmatched. The CDR3 contains 14 residues. The CDR3 DNA is TGTGCCAGCAGCGAAACAGGGGATCGGTCACCCCTCCACTTT. Protein sequence: CASSETGDRSPLHF.

This clonotype was recorded a few times. The gene calls are TRBV29-1 and TRBJ2-7, with D hard to call. CDR3 length: 11 amino acids. V was shortened by 5 bases and J by 7 bases, with 12 bases between the two germline ends. Germline assignment: CDR1 SQVTM and CDR2 ANQGSEA. The CDR3 nucleotides are TGCAGCGTTCGTCGGGTGGAGGAGCAGTACTTC. Translation gives CSVRRVEEQYF.

This clonotype was recorded at least ten times. V is TRBV7-6 and J is TRBJ1-1; TRBD1 is a possible D gene (6 bases). Per germline, CDR1 SGHVS and CDR2 FNYEAQ. The length of the CDR3 is 18 residues. Trimming took 4 bases from V and 0 from J, leaving 21 bases between them. CDR3 in amino acids: CASSSLGARTDMNTEAFF. CDR3 nucleotide sequence: TGTGCCAGCAGCTCCTTAGGGGCTCGGACAGATATGAACACTGAAGCTTTCTTT.

The chain employs TRBV7-9 and TRBJ2-5, with D hard to call. Between the trimmed V and J ends, which lost 5 bases and 5 bases, there was a span of 9 bases. The CDR3 runs 12 residues. The germline gives CDR1 SEHNR, CDR2 FQNEAQ (reference sequence). CDR3 in amino acids: CASSPPWETQYF. The CDR3, as DNA: TGTGCCAGCAGCCCCCCTTGGGAGACCCAGTACTTC.

The chain employs TRBV4-2 and TRBJ2-3; D unresolved. CDR1 is LGHNA and CDR2 is YNFKEQ in the germline V gene. With 0 bases removed from V and 2 bases from J, the gap between germline ends came to 15 bases. The CDR3 is made up of 17 amino acids. The CDR3 sequence is CASSQDLLVPFTDTQYF. The CDR3 DNA reads TGTGCCAGCAGCCAAGATCTCCTAGTCCCCTTCACAGATACGCAGTATTTT.

This clonotype was seen a handful of times. The chain recombines TRBV15 with TRBJ2-1; D call uncertain. There are 12 residues in the CDR3. Looked up from germline, CDR1 is LNHNV and CDR2 is YYDKDF (reference sequence). The V and J ends lost 3 bases and 8 bases respectively, with 8 bases between them. The CDR3 nucleotides are TGTGCCACCAGCAGTCATAGACATGAGCAGTTCTTC. Amino acid sequence: CATSSHRHEQFF.

J is TRBJ1-5 and V is TRBV4-3; TRBD1 aligns across 7 bases. In germline, CDR1 is LGHNA, CDR2 YSLEER. This CDR3 is 17 amino acids long. The junction had 7 bases not matched to a gene; V was cut back by 0 bases and J by 2 bases. CDR3 residues: CASSQDFWTGRNQPQHF. The CDR3 bases are TGCGCCAGCAGCCAAGATTTCTGGACAGGCCGCAATCAGCCCCAGCATTTT.

In this sample, this clonotype turned up a few times. J is TRBJ1-1 and V is TRBV12-5; D possibly corresponds to TRBD1 (6 bases). Trimming left V 1 base short and J 8 bases short, with 8 bases between. The CDR3 runs 12 residues. The germline V gene encodes CDR1 LGHNT and CDR2 FRNRAP. In DNA form, the CDR3 reads TGTGCTAGTGGTTTGGCCGGGACAGAAGCTTTCTTT. It encodes CASGLAGTEAFF.

This chain joins TRBV29-1 and TRBJ2-3; no firm D call. Germline V CDR1 and CDR2: SQVTM, ANQGSEA. The CDR3 spans 12 residues. Trimming removed 6 bases at V and 3 bases at J, with 10 bases between. Here the CDR3 reads CSVATRTDTQYF. The CDR3 nucleotides read TGCAGCGTGGCTACACGGACAGATACGCAGTATTTT.

This clonotype was seen only a few times. The chain recombines TRBV9 with TRBJ2-3; 8 bases map to TRBD2. Trimming took 1 base from V and 3 from J; bases not matched to a gene: 4. The CDR3 totals 15 residues. Germline assignment: CDR1 SGDLS and CDR2 YYNGEE. The CDR3 region is CASSVRAGVTDTQYF. CDR3 in DNA: TGTGCCAGCAGCGTACGAGCGGGAGTAACAGATACGCAGTATTTT.

The chain uses TRBV4-2 and TRBJ2-1, with a possible D match to TRBD2 (5 bases). The CDR3 length is 15 residues. Germline V CDR1 and CDR2: LGHNA, YNFKEQ. The V and J ends lost 2 bases and 2 bases respectively, with 10 bases between them. CDR3 bases: TGTGCCAGCAGCCAACCGGACTGGGCCTACAATGAGCAGTTCTTC. Translated: CASSQPDWAYNEQFF.

The chain combines TRBV7-2 with TRBJ2-4; no clear D. This CDR3 has 15 residues. Trimming left V 4 bases short and J 7 bases short, with 17 bases between. Germline V lookup: CDR1 SGHTA, CDR2 FQGNSA. The CDR3 loop is CASSSYHEIGNIQYF. The CDR3 DNA reads TGTGCCAGCAGCTCCTATCATGAGATAGGGAACATTCAGTACTTC.

This clonotype was recorded a few times. The chain joins TRBV3-1 to TRBJ2-5; 8 bases are shared with TRBD1. CDR1 and CDR2 (germline): LGHDT, YNNKEL (reference sequence). This CDR3 comprises 15 residues. With V trimmed by 4 bases and J by 1 base, 5 bases remained unmatched. The CDR3 loop reads CASSPSDRAQETQYF. The CDR3 DNA sequence: TGTGCCAGCAGCCCCTCGGACAGGGCCCAAGAGACCCAGTACTTC.

This clonotype was seen a few times. The chain combines TRBV20-1 with TRBJ2-2; D remains unclear. CDR1 is DFQATT, CDR2 SNEGSKA, per germline (reference sequence). V lost 0 bases and J 2 bases, leaving 10 bases between the germline ends. This CDR3 is 15 amino acids long. In DNA, the CDR3 is TGCAGTGCTAGAGAAACCCCCCCCAACACCGGGGAGCTGTTTTTT. Translation gives CSARETPPNTGELFF.

In this sample, this clonotype turned up a few times. The chain uses TRBV9 and TRBJ2-1; 12 positions match TRBD2. Germline loops: CDR1 SGDLS, CDR2 YYNGEE. The CDR3 spans 17 residues. The junction had 12 bases not matched to a gene; V was cut back by 5 bases and J by 6 bases. CDR3 DNA sequence: TGTGCCAGCAGTCCCCGACTAGCGGGAGTTGGGGGCAATGAGCAGTTCTTC. Translating it yields CASSPRLAGVGGNEQFF.